The 15 T cell receptor beta chains listed next were all sequenced from one sample in a study of T cell responses to AZD1222 COVID-19 vaccine. Only in-frame clones appear in the TCRdb table, and some are missing; sequencing was by immunoSEQ multiplex PCR. Counted here are under 200,000 clones, 88% occurring once; the ten biggest clones make up roughly 26%. The sample consisted of peripheral blood, taken 28 days after the second AZD1222 dose. The source is an adult who received the AZD1222 COVID-19 vaccine.

This clone has just one count. The rearrangement joins TRBV7-3 to TRBJ2-6, with 9 positions matching TRBD2. The CDR3 contains 18 residues. CDR1 is SGHTA, CDR2 FQGTGA, per germline. Losses at the gene ends were 4 bases for V and 2 bases for J; bases not matched to a gene: 9. This CDR3 reads CASSSLSGSLPGANVLTF. CDR3 DNA: TGTGCCAGCAGCTCCCTTAGCGGGAGTCTACCTGGGGCCAACGTCCTGACTTTC.

The genes are TRBV4-3 and TRBJ1-5; D unresolved. Germline lookup yields CDR1 LGHNA and CDR2 YSLEER. The CDR3 contains 15 residues. V lost 0 bases, J lost 6 bases, and 12 bases lay in between. CDR3 DNA sequence: TGCGCCAGCAGCCAAGATTGGGGTGTCGGTCAGCCCCAGCATTTT. It yields the protein CASSQDWGVGQPQHF.

This chain connects TRBV6-2 or TRBV6-3 to TRBJ2-3; 11 bases are shared with TRBD2. CDR3 size: 16 residues. Trimming at V came to 6 bases and at J to 2 bases, leaving 7 bases not matched to a gene. Germline lookup yields CDR1 MNHEY and CDR2 SVGEGT. The CDR3 sequence: CASSRLAGPPTDTQYF. The CDR3 DNA follows: TGTGCCAGCAGCAGACTAGCGGGACCCCCCACAGATACGCAGTATTTT.

The CDR3 sequence is CASSERGQGANQPQHF. Written as DNA, the CDR3 is TGTGCCAGCAGTGAAAGAGGACAGGGGGCCAATCAGCCCCAGCATTTT. This chain connects TRBV2 to TRBJ1-5, with 11 nucleotides matching TRBD1. The CDR3 is 16 amino acids. The germline CDR1 and CDR2 sequences are SNHLY and FYNNEI. V lost 2 bases, J lost 3 bases, and 3 bases stayed unmatched.

The genes are TRBV7-2 and TRBJ2-3; D is unclear. The CDR3 contains 12 residues. Looked up from germline, CDR1 is SGHTA and CDR2 is FQGNSA. Trimming took off 5 bases at V and 5 bases at J, with 8 bases between the two ends. The DNA for the CDR3 is TGTGCCAGCAGCCCTCACGAAGATACGCAGTATTTT. Its translation: CASSPHEDTQYF.

The V call is TRBV24-1, the J call TRBJ1-6, with D possibly being TRBD1 (5 bases). This CDR3 is 20 amino acids long. The germline V gene encodes CDR1 KGHDR and CDR2 SFDVKD. V shed 4 bases and J shed 0 bases, with 21 bases lying between them. CDR3 nucleotide sequence: TGTGCCACCAGTGAGGACCCGGGACTCCTGAGCATCTCCTATAATTCACCCCTCCACTTT. This translates into CATSEDPGLLSISYNSPLHF.

The chain combines TRBV7-2 with TRBJ2-7; TRBD2 might be the D (6 bases). The CDR3 runs 14 residues. Germline CDR1 reads SGHTA; CDR2 reads FQGNSA. Trimming stripped 2 bases from V and 3 bases from J, with 11 bases between. This chain's CDR3 is CASSLSRDHYEQYF. The CDR3 nucleotides are TGTGCCAGCAGCTTATCGCGGGATCACTACGAGCAGTACTTC.

This clone has just a few counts. The chain has TRBV7-2 and TRBJ2-1; 9 nucleotides match TRBD1. The V gene's germline CDR1 is SGHTA and CDR2 FQGNSA. The J segment lost 5 bases and the V segment lost 3 bases, leaving 5 bases of the junction unmatched. The CDR3 consists of 15 residues. The CDR3: CASSLGTGINNEQFF. The CDR3 DNA reads TGTGCCAGCAGCTTGGGGACAGGGATCAACAATGAGCAGTTCTTC. Supplemented by reference TRBV7-2 and TRBJ2-1, the full variable domain reads GAGVSQSPSNKVTEKGKDVELRCDPISGHTALYWYRQSLGQGLEFLIYFQGNSAPDKSGLPSDRFSAERTGGSVSTLTIQRTQQEDSAVYLCASSLGTGINNEQFFGPGTRLTVL.

The rearrangement uses TRBV3-1 (or the pseudogene TRBV3-2) and TRBJ2-2; D unclear. With 0 bases removed from V and 4 bases from J, the gap between germline ends came to 6 bases. CDR3 size: 14 residues. The germline CDR1 and CDR2 sequences are LGHDT and YNNKEL (reference sequence). CDR3 nucleotides: TGTGCCAGCAGCCAAGATCAATTCACCGGGGAGCTGTTTTTT. Its protein product is CASSQDQFTGELFF.

The chain is built from TRBV19 and TRBJ1-5, with 10 bases fitting TRBD1. The CDR3 runs 18 residues. The trim removed 3 bases at V and 2 bases at J, leaving 10 bases unmatched. Germline CDR1 LNHDA, CDR2 SQIVND (reference sequence). The CDR3 DNA reads as TGTGCCAGTAGTATCCAGACAGGGGGCCTTTTGGGCAATCAGCCCCAGCATTTT. It codes for CASSIQTGGLLGNQPQHF.

This sequence joins TRBV18 and TRBJ2-1, with 10 bases aligning to TRBD2. The CDR3 has 15 residues. CDR1 is KGHSH and CDR2 is LQKENI in the germline V gene. V dropped 3 bases and J dropped 7; count of bases not matched to a gene: 6. DNA of the CDR3: TGTGCCAGCTCACCTCGGGGTAGCGGGAGGAATGAGCAGTTCTTC. Translation: CASSPRGSGRNEQFF.

This rearrangement joins TRBV7-2 to TRBJ1-1; 9 bases match TRBD1. CDR1 is SGHTA and CDR2 is FQGNSA in the germline V gene. The junction had 8 bases not matched to a gene; V was cut back by 5 bases and J by 4 bases. This CDR3 contains 15 residues. This CDR3 reads CASSVNRGQGTEAFF. The DNA of the CDR3 is TGTGCCAGCAGCGTAAACAGGGGGCAGGGCACTGAAGCTTTCTTT. Drawing the rest from reference TRBV7-2 and TRBJ1-1, the complete variable domain is GAGVSQSPSNKVTEKGKDVELRCDPISGHTALYWYRQSLGQGLEFLIYFQGNSAPDKSGLPSDRFSAERTGGSVSTLTIQRTQQEDSAVYLCASSVNRGQGTEAFFGQGTRLTVV.

V is TRBV4-3 and J is TRBJ2-7; D is possibly TRBD1 (6 bases). CDR3 length: 13 residues. V lost 2 bases and J lost 3, with 8 bases in between. Germline-derived CDR1 and CDR2 are LGHNA and YSLEER. CDR3 DNA: TGCGCCAGCAGCCAAAAACAGGGCTACGAGCAGTACTTC. This encodes CASSQKQGYEQYF.

The chain carries TRBV30 and TRBJ1-1; D not resolved. Trimming took off 2 bases at V and 1 base at J, with 11 bases between the two ends. In germline, CDR1 is GTSNPN, CDR2 SVGIG (reference sequence). CDR3 length: 14 residues. CDR3: CAWSLSYKNTEAFF. The DNA of the CDR3 is TGTGCCTGGAGTCTAAGTTACAAGAACACTGAAGCTTTCTTT.

This clone showed up just once. V is TRBV9 and J is TRBJ2-7; no clear D. Germline V CDR1 and CDR2: SGDLS, YYNGEE. The V end lost 0 bases, the J end lost 0 bases, and 13 bases lay between the germline ends. The CDR3 covers 16 residues. For the CDR3, the DNA is TGTGCCAGCAGCGTAGCCGGGCAGGCGAGCTCCTACGAGCAGTACTTC. Translated, it gives CASSVAGQASSYEQYF. Drawing the rest from reference TRBV9 and TRBJ2-7, the complete variable domain is DSGVTQTPKHLITATGQRVTLRCSPRSGDLSVYWYQQSLDQGLQFLIQYYNGEERAKGNILERFSAQQFPDLHSELNLSSLELGDSALYFCASSVAGQASSYEQYFGPGTRLTVT.